This TCR beta chain was retrieved from a study of CD8+ T cells in alopecia areata. Turning to this clone: Antigen unknown.

Study results and limitations: Compared with normal scalp, lesional scalp had higher clonality and more expanded CD8+ clones.

As the sequencing template, cDNA was produced by extracting RNA and reverse transcribing it. Sequencing used immunoSEQ multiplex PCR; TCRdb keeps in-frame clones, though not all of them. The sample holds more than 95,000 clones, roughly 53% seen once. Trimming cost V 4 bases and J 2 bases, with 12 bases left between them. CDR3 length: 14 residues. Germline V lookup: CDR1 SNHLY, CDR2 FYNNEI. Source material: CD4+ T cells sorted from blood. V and J are TRBV2 and TRBJ2-7; D ambiguous. The origin of this receptor is a human donor in good health. The CDR3 bases are TGTGCCAGCAGTGTGGGTAGTTTTGCCTACGAGCAGTACTTC. Its translation: CASSVGSFAYEQYF.